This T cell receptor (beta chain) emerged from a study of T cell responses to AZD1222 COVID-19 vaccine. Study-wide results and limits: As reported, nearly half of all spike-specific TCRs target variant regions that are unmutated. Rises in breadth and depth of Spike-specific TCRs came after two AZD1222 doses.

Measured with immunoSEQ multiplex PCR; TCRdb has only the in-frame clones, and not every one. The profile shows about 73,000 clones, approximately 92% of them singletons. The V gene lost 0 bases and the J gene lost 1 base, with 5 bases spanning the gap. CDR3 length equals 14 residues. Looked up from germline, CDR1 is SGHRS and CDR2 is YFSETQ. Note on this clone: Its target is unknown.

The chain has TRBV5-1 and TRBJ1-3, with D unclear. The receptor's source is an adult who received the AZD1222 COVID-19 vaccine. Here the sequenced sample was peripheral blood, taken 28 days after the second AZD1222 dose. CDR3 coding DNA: TGCGCCAGCAGCTTGGCAGGATCTGGAAACACCATATATTTT. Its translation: CASSLAGSGNTIYF.